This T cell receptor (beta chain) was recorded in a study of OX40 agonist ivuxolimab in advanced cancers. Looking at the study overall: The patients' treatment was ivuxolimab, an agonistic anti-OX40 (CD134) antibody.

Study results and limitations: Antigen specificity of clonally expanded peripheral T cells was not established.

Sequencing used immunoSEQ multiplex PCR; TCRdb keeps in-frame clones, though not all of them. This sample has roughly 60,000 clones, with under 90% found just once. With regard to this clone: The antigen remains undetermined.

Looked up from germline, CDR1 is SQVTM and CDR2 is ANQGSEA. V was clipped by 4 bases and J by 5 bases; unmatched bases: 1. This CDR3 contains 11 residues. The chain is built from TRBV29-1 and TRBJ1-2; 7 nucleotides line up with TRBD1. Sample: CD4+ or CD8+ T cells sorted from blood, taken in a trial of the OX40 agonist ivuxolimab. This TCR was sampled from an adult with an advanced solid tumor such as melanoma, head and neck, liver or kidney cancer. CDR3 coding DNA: TGCAGCGTTGGGGGACAGTATGGCTACACCTTC. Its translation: CSVGGQYGYTF.